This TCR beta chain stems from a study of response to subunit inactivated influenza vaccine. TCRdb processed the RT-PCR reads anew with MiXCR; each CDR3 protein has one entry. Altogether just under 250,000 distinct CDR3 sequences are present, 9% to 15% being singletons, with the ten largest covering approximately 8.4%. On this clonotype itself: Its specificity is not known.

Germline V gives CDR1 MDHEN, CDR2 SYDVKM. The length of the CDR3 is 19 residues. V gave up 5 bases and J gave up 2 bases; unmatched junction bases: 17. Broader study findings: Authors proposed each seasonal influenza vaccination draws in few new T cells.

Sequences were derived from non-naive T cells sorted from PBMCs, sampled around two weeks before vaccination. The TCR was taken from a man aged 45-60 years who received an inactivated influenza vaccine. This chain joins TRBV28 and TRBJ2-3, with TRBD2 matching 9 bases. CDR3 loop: CASSGTLAGTSIITDTQYF. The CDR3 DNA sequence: TGTGCCAGCAGTGGTACCCTAGCGGGGACTTCAATTATCACAGATACGCAGTATTTT.